The 31 T cell receptor beta chains below come from one sample, sequenced in a study of T cells in Graves' hyperthyroidism and ophthalmopathy. Amplification of TCR beta CDR3 regions was performed using RNA transcripts as template. Using the HTBI primer set, a first-round RT-PCR was run on the TCR CDR3. TCRdb re-called the multiplex PCR reads with MiXCR, one entry per CDR3 protein. Here the sample spans fewer than 750,000 distinct CDR3 sequences, about 14% being singletons. Material: blood. The receptors originated from a middle-aged woman with Graves' ophthalmopathy.

There are many counts of this clonotype. The V gene is TRBV27, the J gene TRBJ2-7; tentatively, D is TRBD2 (6 bases). Germline V lookup: CDR1 MNHEY, CDR2 SMNVEV (reference sequence). This CDR3 is 15 amino acids long. Trimming cost V 6 bases and J 2 bases, with 17 bases left between them. Here the CDR3 DNA reads TGTGCCAGCAGAAGTATCGGGACTCTCACCTACGAGCAGTACTTC. This codes for CASRSIGTLTYEQYF.

The rearrangement links TRBV27 to TRBJ2-3; no clear D. The germline V gene encodes CDR1 MNHEY and CDR2 SMNVEV (reference sequence). V was shortened by 5 bases and J by 3 bases, with 9 bases between the two germline ends. The CDR3 has 13 residues. The CDR3 is CASSGEETDTQYF. DNA of the CDR3: TGTGCCAGCAGTGGAGAGGAGACAGATACGCAGTATTTT.

This clonotype occurred many times. This chain uses TRBV12-3 or TRBV12-4 with TRBJ2-2; the D gene is possibly TRBD1 (5 bases). The CDR3 runs 15 residues. Trimming shortened V by 3 bases and J by 2 bases, and 10 bases separated the two germline ends. This CDR3 is CASSFGAENTGELFF. The CDR3 region has the DNA TGTGCCAGCAGTTTTGGGGCTGAAAACACCGGGGAGCTGTTTTTT.

This clonotype was seen a handful of times. The chain carries TRBV20-1 and TRBJ2-6; D is ambiguous. V was pared by 6 bases and J by 4 bases, with 16 bases between. The CDR3 extends over 15 amino acids. CDR1 is DFQATT and CDR2 is SNEGSKA in the germline V gene (reference sequence). The CDR3 region is CSAHGWTGGANVLTF. The CDR3 DNA follows: TGCAGTGCCCATGGGTGGACCGGGGGGGCCAACGTCCTGACTTTC.

This chain uses TRBV12-3 or TRBV12-4 with TRBJ1-2; 9 nucleotides match TRBD1. J lost 5 bases, V lost 5 bases, and 6 bases had no gene match. This CDR3 has 14 residues. CDR3 in DNA: TGTGCCAGCAGTACCCAGACAGGGGGGTATGGCTACACCTTC. Translation gives CASSTQTGGYGYTF.

This clonotype was seen ten or more times. The chain carries TRBV7-2 and TRBJ2-7; 10 positions match TRBD2. This CDR3 has 19 amino acids. Trimming at V came to 5 bases and at J to 3 bases, leaving 19 bases not matched to a gene. Germline CDR1 reads SGHTA; CDR2 reads FQGNSA. CDR3 nucleotides: TGTGCCAGCAGCGAGCGGGCTAGCGGGAGTCTCGTAGGGGACTACGAGCAGTACTTC. This translates into CASSERASGSLVGDYEQYF.

The chain carries TRBV4-2 and TRBJ2-7; possibly TRBD1 or TRBD2 for D (6 bases each). CDR1 LGHNA and CDR2 YNFKEQ come from the germline V gene. Trimming shortened V by 3 bases and J by 3 bases, and 33 bases separated the two germline ends. The CDR3 has 21 residues. CDR3 DNA sequence: TGTGCCAGCAGCCAGAGACCGAGCCGACAGGTTTTTAGGACTACCCACTACGAGCAGTACTTC. Its translation is CASSQRPSRQVFRTTHYEQYF.

This chain links TRBV24-1 with TRBJ1-1; a possible D gene is TRBD1 (5 bases). V dropped 7 bases and J dropped 3 bases, with 14 bases sitting between them. CDR3 length: 14 residues. The germline V gene has CDR1 KGHDR and CDR2 SFDVKD. The CDR3 sequence: CATRGAAGDTEAFF. As DNA, the CDR3 is TGTGCCACCAGAGGGGCGGCTGGGGACACTGAAGCTTTCTTT.

This clonotype was observed a handful of times. V gene TRBV7-9 combines with J gene TRBJ1-2; TRBD1 is a possible D gene (6 bases). V lost 5 bases and J 8 bases, leaving 12 bases between the germline ends. CDR1 and CDR2 (germline): SEHNR, FQNEAQ (reference sequence). The CDR3 sequence is 12 residues long. The CDR3 loop is CASSPGGLGYTF. The CDR3 coding sequence is TGTGCCAGCAGCCCCGGGGGGCTCGGCTACACCTTC.

In this sample, this clonotype turned up many times. This chain joins TRBV27 and TRBJ2-7; D is uncertain. V lost 4 bases to trimming and J lost 0 bases, with 7 bases between them. This CDR3 is 13 amino acids long. CDR1 is MNHEY and CDR2 is SMNVEV in the germline V gene (reference sequence). The CDR3 is CASSSLPSYEQYF. The DNA for the CDR3 is TGTGCCAGCAGTTCCCTCCCCTCCTACGAGCAGTACTTC.

This clonotype came up many times. V and J are TRBV12-5 and TRBJ2-4; 11 positions agree with TRBD1. The junction had 11 bases not matched to a gene; V was cut back by 4 bases and J by 0 bases. CDR1 is LGHNT, CDR2 FRNRAP, per germline. The CDR3 runs 19 residues. The DNA for the CDR3 is TGTGCTAGTGGTTCGACCATCCGGGACAGGGGGGCAGCCAAAAACATTCAGTACTTC. Translation: CASGSTIRDRGAAKNIQYF.

This clonotype was observed many times. The V gene is TRBV19, the J gene TRBJ2-7; the D gene is possibly TRBD1 (5 bases). Per germline, CDR1 LNHDA and CDR2 SQIVND (reference sequence). Between the trimmed V and J ends, which lost 9 bases and 2 bases, there was a span of 17 bases. The CDR3 has 14 residues. CDR3 sequence reads: CASRGATGPYEQYF. CDR3 nucleotides: TGTGCCAGCCGAGGCGCAACAGGCCCCTACGAGCAGTACTTC.

In this sample, this clonotype turned up many times. This rearrangement joins TRBV29-1 to TRBJ1-1; D is unclear. CDR1 SQVTM and CDR2 ANQGSEA come from the germline V gene. The V gene lost 1 base and the J gene lost 1 base, with 7 bases spanning the gap. CDR3 size: 13 residues. CDR3 sequence (DNA): TGCAGCGTTGAAGTAACGCAGAACACTGAAGCTTTCTTT. Its translation: CSVEVTQNTEAFF.

This clonotype was seen ten or more times. This sequence joins TRBV7-2 and TRBJ2-7; possible D gene TRBD1, 5 bases. V lost 1 base to trimming and J lost 5 bases, with 9 bases between them. Looked up from germline, CDR1 is SGHTA and CDR2 is FQGNSA. The CDR3 sequence is 13 residues long. The CDR3 reads CASSLEGFNEQYF. DNA of the CDR3: TGTGCCAGCAGCTTAGAGGGGTTTAACGAGCAGTACTTC.

The chain joins TRBV6-2 or TRBV6-3 to TRBJ2-2; 11 bases agree with TRBD1. V dropped 7 bases and J dropped 7; count of bases not matched to a gene: 5. Germline CDR1 MNHEY, CDR2 SVGEGT. This CDR3 is 14 amino acids long. For the CDR3, the DNA is TGTGCCAGCACTCGGACAGGGGGCGGCGGGGAGCTGTTTTTT. As protein: CASTRTGGGGELFF.

This clonotype has a count of ten or more. The V gene is TRBV6-2 or TRBV6-3, the J gene TRBJ2-7; a weak D match, TRBD1 (6 bases). V dropped 6 bases and J dropped 2 bases, with 23 bases sitting between them. From germline, CDR1 is MNHEY and CDR2 SVGEGT. CDR3 length: 17 residues. CDR3 DNA sequence: TGTGCCAGCAGCTCTAGACAGGTCCCCGGTTGGCCCTACGAGCAGTACTTC. Its translation is CASSSRQVPGWPYEQYF.

This clonotype was recorded at least ten times. This chain joins TRBV20-1 and TRBJ2-5; TRBD2 might be the D (6 bases). Looked up from germline, CDR1 is DFQATT and CDR2 is SNEGSKA (reference sequence). The V and J ends lost 1 base and 1 base respectively, with 13 bases between them. CDR3 length equals 15 residues. The CDR3 nucleotides read TGCAGTGCTAGAGGCGGGGCTAGCCTCCAAGAGACCCAGTACTTC. Its translation is CSARGGASLQETQYF.

This CDR3 reads CAINRGVQTEAFF. The CDR3 DNA follows: TGTGCCATCAATAGGGGGGTACAGACTGAAGCTTTCTTT. This sequence joins TRBV10-3 and TRBJ1-1; tentative D call: TRBD1 (6 bases). Germline V lookup: CDR1 ENHRY, CDR2 SYGVKD. V dropped 7 bases and J dropped 5 bases, with 14 bases sitting between them. The CDR3 extends over 13 amino acids.

V gene TRBV4-1 combines with J gene TRBJ2-2; maybe TRBD1 (5 bases). CDR1 and CDR2 from the germline V gene are MGHRA and YSYEKL. The CDR3 loop spans 15 amino acids. Trimming removed 5 bases from V and 8 bases from J, with 18 bases in between. The CDR3, as DNA: TGCGCCAGCAGCTTTGGACACACCCAAGGAGGGGAGCTGTTTTTT. This sequence encodes CASSFGHTQGGELFF.

Many counts were recorded for this clonotype. J is TRBJ2-2 and V is TRBV7-2, with D possibly matching TRBD2 (5 bases). CDR1 SGHTA and CDR2 FQGNSA come from the germline V gene. V was pared by 7 bases and J by 7 bases, with 13 bases between. The CDR3 contains 13 residues. The CDR3 reads CASIPSWGGELFF. In nucleotides, the CDR3 is TGTGCCAGCATCCCTAGCTGGGGCGGGGAGCTGTTTTTT.

This clonotype was picked up many times. The chain has TRBV19 and TRBJ2-7; D is possibly TRBD1 or TRBD2 (5 bases each). Germline-derived CDR1 and CDR2 are LNHDA and SQIVND (reference sequence). CDR3 size: 11 residues. V was trimmed by 7 bases and J by 9 bases, leaving 13 bases between them. CDR3 loop: CASKQGVRQYF. As DNA, the CDR3 is TGTGCCAGTAAGCAGGGAGTGCGGCAGTACTTC.

The rearrangement links TRBV27 to TRBJ2-2; weak D call: TRBD2 (5 bases). CDR3 length: 15 residues. Trimming removed 6 bases at V and 0 bases at J, with 11 bases between. CDR1 is MNHEY, CDR2 SMNVEV, per germline (reference sequence). CDR3 nucleotides: TGTGCCAGCAGCGAACGGGGTCCGAACACCGGGGAGCTGTTTTTT. Encoded protein: CASSERGPNTGELFF.

This clonotype appeared a single time. The rearrangement links TRBV11-2 to TRBJ2-2, with D tentatively TRBD1 (5 bases). The germline CDR1 and CDR2 sequences are SGHAT and FQNNGV. This CDR3 is 16 amino acids long. Trimming left V 2 bases short and J 4 bases short, with 14 bases between. The CDR3 DNA is TGTGCCAGCAGCTTATACAGGAATCTCCGCACCGGGGAGCTGTTTTTT. As protein: CASSLYRNLRTGELFF.

This clonotype was observed a handful of times. The chain recombines TRBV19 with TRBJ2-7; a weak D match, TRBD2 (6 bases). V shed 6 bases and J shed 0 bases, with 12 bases lying between them. Germline CDR1 LNHDA, CDR2 SQIVND (reference sequence). This CDR3 comprises 14 residues. The CDR3 nucleotides are TGTGCCAGTAGCGTAGCGGCGAGCTCCTACGAGCAGTACTTC. Its protein product is CASSVAASSYEQYF.

This clonotype was seen a handful of times. The chain carries TRBV20-1 and TRBJ2-5; 8 bases line up with TRBD2. The CDR3 contains 14 residues. The trim removed 0 bases at V and 7 bases at J, leaving 7 bases unmatched. Germline V gene data show CDR1 as DFQATT and CDR2 as SNEGSKA (reference sequence). The CDR3 region has the DNA TGCAGTGCTAGAGATCAAAGGCTAGCGGGGACCCAGTACTTC. Protein: CSARDQRLAGTQYF.

This clonotype has ten or more counts. The rearrangement joins TRBV6-2 or TRBV6-3 to TRBJ2-7; no reliable D call. Trimming removed 10 bases from V and 3 bases from J, with 22 bases in between. The CDR3 totals 15 residues. Germline CDR1 is MNHEY and CDR2 is SVGEGT. The CDR3: CATLLERGFLYEQYF. The CDR3 DNA sequence: TGTGCCACCCTTCTAGAACGAGGCTTCCTCTACGAGCAGTACTTC.

This clonotype has a count of ten or more. CDR3 nucleotides: TGCAGCGTTGAGGCAGGGGGCTACGAGCAGTACTTC. Its protein product is CSVEAGGYEQYF. The chain carries TRBV29-1 and TRBJ2-7, with 7 nucleotides matching TRBD1. Per the germline V gene, CDR1 is SQVTM and CDR2 is ANQGSEA. The trim removed 3 bases at V and 3 bases at J, leaving 2 bases unmatched. The CDR3 spans 12 residues.

In its sample, this clonotype was seen a few times. One end of the junction is discordant with germline, which a read error may explain. The V gene is TRBV15, the J gene TRBJ1-3; maybe TRBD1 (6 bases). In germline, CDR1 is LNHNV, CDR2 YYDKDF (reference sequence). The CDR3 runs 13 residues. CDR3 sequence (DNA): TGTGCCACCAGCAGAGATTTTGGGACACCTACCCAATTT. Amino acids: CATSRDFGTPTQF.

This clonotype was picked up a small number of times. The chain is built from TRBV11-2 and TRBJ1-2; TRBD1 might be the D (6 bases). The V end was cut by 5 bases, the J end by 4 bases, with 20 bases between. This CDR3 spans 16 amino acids. The germline gives CDR1 SGHAT, CDR2 FQNNGV. The DNA for the CDR3 is TGTGCCAGCAGCCCCTCGCGGGGGGCAGTGAGCTATGGCTACACCTTC. Protein: CASSPSRGAVSYGYTF.

This clonotype was detected many times. The chain couples TRBV20-1 to TRBJ2-7; D is ambiguous. The CDR3 is 14 amino acids. V lost 0 bases and J 0 bases, leaving 9 bases between the germline ends. Germline lookup yields CDR1 DFQATT and CDR2 SNEGSKA (reference sequence). CDR3: CSARDIQSSYEQYF. Written as DNA, the CDR3 is TGCAGTGCTAGAGACATACAGAGCTCCTACGAGCAGTACTTC.

This sequence joins TRBV10-2 and TRBJ2-3, with D tentatively TRBD1 (5 bases). Germline CDR1 reads WSHSY; CDR2 reads SAAADI. This CDR3 is 16 amino acids long. The V end was cut by 2 bases, the J end by 6 bases, with 18 bases between. CDR3 sequence reads: CASSEPRRQYRDTQYF. In DNA form, the CDR3 reads TGCGCCAGCAGTGAGCCCAGGAGACAATACAGGGATACGCAGTATTTT.